Shown below are 18 T cell receptor beta chains from a single sample sequenced in a study of Graves' ophthalmopathy and Graves' hyperthyroidism. Scientists amplified the TCR beta CDR3 regions from RNA transcripts. RT-PCR with HTBI primers came first, then second-round multiplex PCR. TCRdb processed the multiplex PCR reads anew with MiXCR; each CDR3 protein has one entry. This sample has about 600,000 distinct CDR3 sequences; 35% to 40% occur once, and the top ten carry 4% to 5%. Source material: peripheral blood or thyroid tissue (not recorded which). All receptors come from an adult man with Graves' hyperthyroidism.

This clonotype was seen ten or more times. This chain connects TRBV19 to TRBJ2-7, with 7 nucleotides matching TRBD1. Trimming removed 9 bases from V and 2 bases from J; junction bases left unmatched: 1. Germline-derived CDR1 and CDR2 are LNHDA and SQIVND (reference sequence). The CDR3 is 11 residues long. The CDR3 nucleotides read TGTGCCAGCGGGACAGCCTACGAGCAGTACTTC. It translates to CASGTAYEQYF.

The CDR3 region is CSVTDGDSYEQYF. The DNA of the CDR3 is TGCAGCGTGACCGATGGGGACAGCTACGAGCAGTACTTC. The chain links TRBV29-1 to TRBJ2-7; the match to TRBD1 covers 7 bases. V was clipped by 6 bases and J by 3 bases; unmatched bases: 8. The CDR3 is 13 amino acids. Per germline, CDR1 SQVTM and CDR2 ANQGSEA.

This clonotype was seen a handful of times. J is TRBJ2-5 and V is TRBV7-9; TRBD2 might be the D (6 bases). Germline loops: CDR1 SEHNR, CDR2 FQNEAQ (reference sequence). The V end was cut by 2 bases, the J end by 5 bases, with 15 bases between. CDR3 length: 15 residues. In DNA, the CDR3 is TGTGCCAGCAGCTTATGGGGCGGGATGGCGGAGACCCAGTACTTC. Residues: CASSLWGGMAETQYF.

This clonotype has at least ten counts. The rearrangement joins TRBV5-8 to TRBJ2-7; D is uncertain. This CDR3 comprises 14 residues. V was trimmed by 0 bases and J by 3 bases, leaving 10 bases between them. Germline loops: CDR1 SGHTS, CDR2 YDEGEE. The CDR3 sequence is CASSLAGRYYEQYF. The CDR3 nucleotides are TGTGCCAGCAGCTTGGCGGGTCGCTACTACGAGCAGTACTTC.

In this sample, this clonotype turned up many times. This chain connects TRBV7-9 to TRBJ1-5; D is possibly TRBD1 (6 bases). Trimming shortened V by 6 bases and J by 4 bases, and 28 bases separated the two germline ends. The CDR3 runs to 19 residues. Germline V lookup: CDR1 SEHNR, CDR2 FQNEAQ (reference sequence). CDR3 sequence: CASRLDSRGWGRGNQPQHF. Written as DNA, the CDR3 is TGTGCCAGCAGACTCGATAGTAGAGGGTGGGGGCGAGGAAATCAGCCCCAGCATTTT. The full variable domain, with the rest looked up from reference TRBV7-9 and TRBJ1-5, is DTGVSQNPRHKITKRGQNVTFRCDPISEHNRLYWYRQTLGQGPEFLTYFQNEAQLEKSRLLSDRFSAERPKGSFSTLEIQRTEQGDSAMYLCASRLDSRGWGRGNQPQHFGDGTRLSIL.

The chain uses TRBV6-5 and TRBJ1-4; D gene ambiguous. Germline V gives CDR1 MNHEY, CDR2 SVGAGI. This CDR3 has 15 amino acids. The V end lost 2 bases, the J end lost 4 bases, and 11 bases lay between the germline ends. The CDR3: CASSYAGSYNEKLFF. In DNA form, the CDR3 reads TGTGCCAGCAGTTACGCGGGCTCCTATAATGAAAAACTGTTTTTT.

This clonotype was found a few times. The rearrangement links TRBV24-1 to TRBJ2-5; D gene unclear. The CDR3 runs 10 residues. Per germline, CDR1 KGHDR and CDR2 SFDVKD. Trimming took 9 bases from V and 4 from J, leaving 5 bases between them. DNA of the CDR3: TGTGCCACCCCTGGAGAGACCCAGTACTTC. Amino acids: CATPGETQYF.

The table lists this clonotype with many counts. This chain uses TRBV5-1 with TRBJ1-1; no clear D. Germline values: CDR1 SGHRS, CDR2 YFSETQ. There are 15 residues in the CDR3. Trimming took off 2 bases at V and 2 bases at J, with 13 bases between the two ends. The CDR3 loop reads CASSFTSSANTEAFF. In nucleotides, the CDR3 is TGCGCCAGCAGCTTCACATCCTCAGCTAACACTGAAGCTTTCTTT.

This clonotype has a count of ten or more. The chain links TRBV11-1 to TRBJ2-5; 8 nucleotides agree with TRBD2. The V gene end was trimmed by 6 bases and the J gene end by 2 bases; junction bases not matched to a gene: 8. This CDR3 is 15 amino acids long. The germline CDR1 and CDR2 sequences are SGHAT and FQDESV (reference sequence). The CDR3 reads CASRGPGLGQETQYF. The CDR3 nucleotides are TGTGCCAGCAGGGGTCCGGGACTAGGGCAAGAGACCCAGTACTTC.

The chain combines TRBV7-9 with TRBJ1-3; D remains unclear. Trimming removed 0 bases from V and 0 bases from J, with 6 bases in between. The CDR3 covers 15 residues. Germline V gives CDR1 SEHNR, CDR2 FQNEAQ (reference sequence). The CDR3 sequence: CASSLAHGSGNTIYF. DNA for the CDR3: TGTGCCAGCAGCTTAGCCCACGGCTCTGGAAACACCATATATTTT.

This clonotype was counted at least ten times. The chain has TRBV20-1 and TRBJ1-1; D possibly corresponds to TRBD1 (6 bases). The V end lost 5 bases, the J end lost 10 bases, and 17 bases lay between the germline ends. Germline V gives CDR1 DFQATT, CDR2 SNEGSKA (reference sequence). This CDR3 region has 12 residues. CDR3 region: CSAGRISGAAFF. Written as DNA, the CDR3 is TGCAGTGCTGGACGAATATCAGGGGCAGCTTTCTTT.

This clonotype was seen many times. In nucleotides, the CDR3 is TGTGCCAGCAGTTTTGGGACAGGGGGTATCGGGGAGCTGTTTTTT. It codes for CASSFGTGGIGELFF. The J gene is TRBJ2-2, the V gene TRBV12-3 or TRBV12-4, with 11 bases aligning to TRBD1. The CDR3 spans 15 residues. V trimming: 3 bases; J trimming: 7 bases; junction bases outside the gene matches: 4.

The chain combines TRBV20-1 with TRBJ2-2, with D possibly being TRBD1 (6 bases). This CDR3 has 16 amino acids. Germline-derived CDR1 and CDR2 are DFQATT and SNEGSKA (reference sequence). V lost 0 bases and J lost 0, with 11 bases in between. The CDR3 DNA reads as TGCAGTGCTAGAGAGTTCGGGACAACGAACACCGGGGAGCTGTTTTTT. Translated, it gives CSAREFGTTNTGELFF.

Ten or more counts support this clonotype. The chain employs TRBV6-6 and TRBJ1-4; no reliable D call. From germline, CDR1 is MNHNY and CDR2 SVGAGI (reference sequence). With 5 bases removed from V and 5 bases from J, the gap between germline ends came to 9 bases. This CDR3 spans 13 amino acids. CDR3 sequence reads: CASSAGFNEKLFF. The CDR3 DNA reads TGTGCCAGCAGTGCCGGGTTCAATGAAAAACTGTTTTTT.

This clonotype was counted at least ten times. The chain uses TRBV20-1 and TRBJ1-1, with TRBD1 matching 11 bases. J gave up 5 bases and V 6 bases, and 11 bases lay outside the gene matches. The CDR3 is 15 amino acids. Germline-derived CDR1 and CDR2 are DFQATT and SNEGSKA (reference sequence). The CDR3 nucleotides are TGCAGTGCCCGCGGACAGGGGGCGTTTGGGACTGAAGCTTTCTTT. The encoded protein is CSARGQGAFGTEAFF.

This clonotype was detected many times. The CDR3 region is CSALGTEGAETQYF. CDR3 bases: TGCAGTGCACTTGGGACAGAGGGGGCAGAGACCCAGTACTTC. The chain employs TRBV20-1 and TRBJ2-5; 7 bases fit TRBD1. Per the germline V gene, CDR1 is DFQATT and CDR2 is SNEGSKA (reference sequence). V lost 6 bases, J lost 4 bases, and 11 bases stayed unmatched. The CDR3 has 14 residues.

This clonotype was seen ten or more times. This chain uses TRBV3-1 with TRBJ2-5; 8 bases agree with TRBD2. Per the germline V gene, CDR1 is LGHDT and CDR2 is YNNKEL (reference sequence). The CDR3 length is 19 residues. Trimming took 1 base from V and 2 from J; bases not matched to a gene: 15. The CDR3 DNA sequence: TGTGCCAGCAGCCAAGGATTGACGAGCGGGAGTCCAACGCAAGAGACCCAGTACTTC. This encodes CASSQGLTSGSPTQETQYF.

The table lists this clonotype with many counts. This rearrangement joins TRBV7-9 to TRBJ2-7; the D is unclear. The V end lost 6 bases, the J end lost 7 bases, and 7 bases lay between the germline ends. The CDR3 consists of 10 residues. Germline CDR1 SEHNR, CDR2 FQNEAQ (reference sequence). CDR3 nucleotides: TGTGCCAGCAGTGGTGGGGAGCAGTACTTC. Amino acid sequence: CASSGGEQYF.